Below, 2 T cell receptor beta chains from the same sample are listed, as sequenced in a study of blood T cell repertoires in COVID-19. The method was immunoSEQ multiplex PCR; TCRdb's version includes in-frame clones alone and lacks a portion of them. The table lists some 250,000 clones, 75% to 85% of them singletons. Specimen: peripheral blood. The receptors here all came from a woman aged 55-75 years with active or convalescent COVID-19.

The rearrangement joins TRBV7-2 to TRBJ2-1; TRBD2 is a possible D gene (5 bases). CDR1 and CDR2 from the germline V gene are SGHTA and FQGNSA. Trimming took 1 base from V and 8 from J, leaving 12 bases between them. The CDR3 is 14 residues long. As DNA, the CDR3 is TGTGCCAGCAGCTTAGTAACTAGAGGCGATGAGCAGTTCTTC. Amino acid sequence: CASSLVTRGDEQFF. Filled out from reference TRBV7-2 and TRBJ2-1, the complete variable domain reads GAGVSQSPSNKVTEKGKDVELRCDPISGHTALYWYRQSLGQGLEFLIYFQGNSAPDKSGLPSDRFSAERTGGSVSTLTIQRTQQEDSAVYLCASSLVTRGDEQFFGPGTRLTVL.

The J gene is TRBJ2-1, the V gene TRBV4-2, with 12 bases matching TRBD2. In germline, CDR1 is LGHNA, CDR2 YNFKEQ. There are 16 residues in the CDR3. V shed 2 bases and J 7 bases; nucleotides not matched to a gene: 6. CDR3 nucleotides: TGTGCCAGCAGCCAACCAACTAGCGGGGGGAGGAATGAGCAGTTCTTC. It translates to CASSQPTSGGRNEQFF.